This T cell receptor beta chain was found in a study of T cells in Graves' hyperthyroidism and ophthalmopathy. Study in general: Peripheral blood was collected at initial diagnosis, before any treatment. Study-wide findings and caveats: The model anticipated ophthalmopathy a median about six months pre-onset.

RNA transcripts were the template for amplifying TCR beta CDR3 regions. The HTBI set primed first-round TCR CDR3 RT-PCR. Via MiXCR, TCRdb re-called the multiplex PCR reads, giving one row per CDR3 protein. This sample has under 350,000 distinct CDR3 sequences; around 15% occur once, and the top ten carry approximately 60%. Details on this clonotype: Its specificity is not known.

Criteria for exclusion of patients were uncontrolled infection, other autoimmune disease, pregnancy or lactation. Thyroid ultrasound, orbital computed tomography, clinical symptoms, and serum thyroxine and TRAb underpinned diagnoses. CDR1 is DFQATT, CDR2 SNEGSKA, per germline (reference sequence). The CDR3 covers 11 residues. V was cut by 8 bases and J by 2 bases, with 10 bases left in between. The rearrangement links TRBV20-1 to TRBJ2-7; D remains ambiguous. The TCR comes from a woman aged 60-75 years with Graves' ophthalmopathy. The sequencing input was blood. The chain's CDR3 is CSLLRTYEQYF. CDR3 DNA sequence: TGCAGTCTCCTTAGAACCTACGAGCAGTACTTC.